This TCR beta chain was identified in a study of cytomegalovirus exposure and HLA in healthy donors. With respect to this clone: What it recognizes is unknown.

Trimming left V 0 bases short and J 2 bases short, with 8 bases between. The CDR3 totals 14 residues. Germline V lookup: CDR1 LNHDA, CDR2 SQIVND (reference sequence). Primers for the PCR totalled 60 Vbeta and 13 Jbeta. Here immunoSEQ multiplex PCR was the method, and the copy in TCRdb shows in-frame clones only, minus some. Among 140,000 to 150,000 clones listed, about 10% were seen once. General observations from the study: Trimming of TCR beta V- and J-genes showed a link, identified in a later analysis, to a missense DCLRE1C variant. Among immune exposure information, only CMV serostatus was available.

The sample was PBMCs. The genes are TRBV19 and TRBJ2-7; possible D gene TRBD2, 5 bases. The source is a middle-aged man in good health and CMV-seronegative. CDR3 bases: TGTGCCAGTAGTATAGAGGAGGCCCCCTACGAGCAGTACTTC. Translating it yields CASSIEEAPYEQYF.